These 20 T cell receptor beta chains were sequenced from one sample in a study of STAT5B mutations in CD4+ large granular lymphocyte leukemia. Assay: immunoSEQ multiplex PCR; the TCRdb copy retains only in-frame clones and omits some. The data contain about 34,000 clones, 69% of them singletons. Sequencing was performed on CD4+ T cells from blood buffy coats. The receptors shown here come from a human donor in good health.

This clone appeared once. This rearrangement joins TRBV6-5 to TRBJ1-3, with D unresolved. The CDR3 is 13 residues long. Germline loops: CDR1 MNHEY, CDR2 SVGAGI. V dropped 2 bases and J dropped 4 bases, with 6 bases sitting between them. The CDR3 DNA is TGTGCCAGCAGTTACAGGGAAGGAAACACCATATATTTT. It codes for CASSYREGNTIYF.

About this clone: An end of the junction differs from the germline gene, which may be a read error. The V and J genes are TRBV7-7 and TRBJ2-3; tentatively, D is TRBD1 (6 bases). The V gene's germline CDR1 is SSHAT and CDR2 FNYEAQ (reference sequence). This CDR3 is built from 18 residues. CDR3 region: CASSLNVPPTGCLDTQYF. As DNA, the CDR3 is TGTGCTAGCAGCTTAAACGTACCCCCGACAGGCTGTTTGGATACGCAGTATTTT.

V usage is TRBV28 and J usage is TRBJ1-2, with 10 positions matching TRBD1. Losses at the gene ends were 5 bases for V and 5 bases for J; bases not matched to a gene: 8. Germline-derived CDR1 and CDR2 are MDHEN and SYDVKM. This CDR3 comprises 15 residues. The CDR3 DNA follows: TGTGCCAGCAGTCAAAACCGGGACAGGGGTTATGGCTACACCTTC. Encoded protein: CASSQNRDRGYGYTF.

The rearrangement uses TRBV15 and TRBJ2-3, with no clear D. The CDR3 has 12 residues. CDR1 and CDR2 (germline): LNHNV, YYDKDF (reference sequence). Trimming left V 6 bases short and J 2 bases short, with 6 bases between. The CDR3 region is CATSAFTDTQYF. CDR3 nucleotides: TGTGCCACCAGTGCCTTCACAGATACGCAGTATTTT.

V usage is TRBV5-1 and J usage is TRBJ1-1; a weak D match, TRBD1 (5 bases). This CDR3 region has 15 residues. CDR1 is SGHRS, CDR2 YFSETQ, per germline. V lost 4 bases and J 1 base, leaving 14 bases between the germline ends. The DNA for the CDR3 is TGCGCCAGCAGCACCCTTGGGGCAGGGAACACTGAAGCTTTCTTT. Its protein is CASSTLGAGNTEAFF. Combining the CDR3 with reference TRBV5-1 and TRBJ1-1 gives the whole variable domain KAGVTQTPRYLIKTRGQQVTLSCSPISGHRSVSWYQQTPGQGLQFLFEYFSETQRNKGNFPGRFSGRQFSNSRSEMNVSTLELGDSALYLCASSTLGAGNTEAFFGQGTRLTVV.

The chain joins TRBV5-4 to TRBJ2-3; the match to TRBD2 covers 10 bases. The length of the CDR3 is 16 residues. Germline-derived CDR1 and CDR2 are SGHNT and YYREEE (reference sequence). V lost 2 bases to trimming and J lost 2 bases; unmatched junction nucleotides: 5. The CDR3 coding sequence is TGTGCCAGCAGCTTACTGACTAGCGGGTACACAGATACGCAGTATTTT. Its translation: CASSLLTSGYTDTQYF.

This sequence joins TRBV19 and TRBJ1-2, with D maybe TRBD1 (6 bases). Deletions cut 7 bases from V and 4 bases from J, with 16 bases between. Germline loops: CDR1 LNHDA, CDR2 SQIVND (reference sequence). The CDR3 has 14 residues. CDR3 coding DNA: TGTGCCAGTAATACCAGGGGTAGGGCCTATGGCTACACCTTC. Protein: CASNTRGRAYGYTF.

This clone was seen a handful of times. The chain combines TRBV4-1 with TRBJ2-3; D possibly uses TRBD1 or TRBD2 (5 bases each). V was shortened by 5 bases and J by 4 bases, with 22 bases between the two germline ends. Germline assignment: CDR1 MGHRA and CDR2 YSYEKL. The CDR3 has 17 residues. The CDR3 is CASSTLYLRGAADTQYF. The CDR3 nucleotides read TGCGCCAGCAGCACCCTCTACCTACGGGGCGCGGCAGATACGCAGTATTTT.

The chain has TRBV18 and TRBJ2-1; D not resolved. The CDR3 has 16 amino acids. Germline CDR1 and CDR2: KGHSH and LQKENI. V gave up 2 bases and J gave up 4 bases, with 15 bases separating them. CDR3 amino acids: CASSPFAGNQYNEQFF. CDR3 coding DNA: TGTGCCAGCTCACCATTTGCAGGCAACCAGTACAATGAGCAGTTCTTC. The entire variable domain, with the rest obtained from reference TRBV18 and TRBJ2-1, is as follows: NAGVMQNPRHLVRRRGQEARLRCSPMKGHSHVYWYRQLPEEGLKFMVYLQKENIIDESGMPKERFSAEFPKEGPSILRIQQVVRGDSAAYFCASSPFAGNQYNEQFFGPGTRLTVL.

This chain connects TRBV5-1 to TRBJ2-3, with D unresolved. CDR1 and CDR2 (germline): SGHRS, YFSETQ. Trimming took 4 bases from V and 0 from J, leaving 6 bases between them. The CDR3 sequence is 13 residues long. The CDR3 here is CASSPTSTDTQYF. The CDR3 bases are TGCGCCAGCAGCCCGACGAGCACAGATACGCAGTATTTT.

This chain uses TRBV2 with TRBJ2-5; D not resolved. Germline V gene data show CDR1 as SNHLY and CDR2 as FYNNEI. This CDR3 contains 12 residues. Trimming cost V 5 bases and J 5 bases, with 9 bases left between them. This chain's CDR3 is CASSQSWETQYF. In DNA form, the CDR3 reads TGTGCCAGCAGTCAAAGTTGGGAGACCCAGTACTTC.

This clone was recorded a few times. The chain has TRBV18 and TRBJ2-7; D not resolved. Germline CDR1 reads KGHSH; CDR2 reads LQKENI. The CDR3 is made up of 13 amino acids. Trimming removed 3 bases at V and 0 bases at J, with 6 bases between. CDR3 bases: TGTGCCAGCTCACCGTCCGACTCCTACGAGCAGTACTTC. As protein: CASSPSDSYEQYF.

V gene TRBV4-2 combines with J gene TRBJ1-5, with D uncertain. This CDR3 is 15 amino acids long. V was shortened by 4 bases and J by 3 bases, with 13 bases between the two germline ends. The germline CDR1 and CDR2 sequences are LGHNA and YNFKEQ. The CDR3 DNA follows: TGTGCCAGCAGCCCTCACGAAGGGTCCAATCAGCCCCAGCATTTT. It translates to CASSPHEGSNQPQHF.

The genes are TRBV6-4 and TRBJ2-2; a possible D gene is TRBD1 (6 bases). The germline V gene encodes CDR1 MRHNA and CDR2 SNTAGT. The V end was cut by 6 bases, the J end by 1 base, with 9 bases between. There are 14 residues in the CDR3. The CDR3 sequence is CASRQGWNTGELFF. DNA for the CDR3: TGTGCCAGCAGACAGGGTTGGAACACCGGGGAGCTGTTTTTT.

This clone came up a few times. The V and J genes are TRBV19 and TRBJ1-4; D might be TRBD1 (6 bases). The V end lost 6 bases, the J end lost 2 bases, and 10 bases lay between the germline ends. This CDR3 comprises 14 residues. The germline V gene has CDR1 LNHDA and CDR2 SQIVND (reference sequence). This CDR3 reads CASRTGFTNEKLFF. The CDR3 nucleotides are TGTGCCAGTAGAACAGGGTTCACTAATGAAAAACTGTTTTTT.

This clone appeared a few times. The chain recombines TRBV9 with TRBJ1-2; D is unresolved. CDR1 is SGDLS and CDR2 is YYNGEE in the germline V gene. V shed 1 base and J shed 4 bases, with 8 bases lying between them. The CDR3 covers 13 residues. As DNA, the CDR3 is TGTGCCAGCAGCGTAAACAGTTTCTATGGCTACACCTTC. It is translated as CASSVNSFYGYTF.

The sample holds a few counts of this clone. The chain uses TRBV5-1 and TRBJ1-4, with D unresolved. CDR1 is SGHRS, CDR2 YFSETQ, per germline. Trimming pared 5 bases from V and 5 bases from J, leaving 10 bases between. The CDR3 extends over 13 amino acids. The CDR3 region has the DNA TGCGCCAGCAGGGAGGGTTCCAATGAAAAACTGTTTTTT. Translated: CASREGSNEKLFF.

The chain has TRBV4-2 and TRBJ1-3; D remains unclear. The CDR3 is 18 amino acids. V lost 0 bases and J 0 bases, leaving 15 bases between the germline ends. Germline V gives CDR1 LGHNA, CDR2 YNFKEQ. CDR3: CASSQDQGLLLSGNTIYF. As DNA, the CDR3 is TGTGCCAGCAGCCAAGATCAAGGACTCCTTCTCTCTGGAAACACCATATATTTT.

This rearrangement joins TRBV19 to TRBJ1-3, with a possible D match to TRBD1 (5 bases). Germline-derived CDR1 and CDR2 are LNHDA and SQIVND (reference sequence). The CDR3 is 16 amino acids. Trimming removed 3 bases from V and 2 bases from J, with 14 bases in between. This CDR3 reads CASSIQVAGPGNTIYF. CDR3 DNA sequence: TGTGCCAGTAGTATTCAGGTAGCAGGGCCTGGAAACACCATATATTTT.

This chain joins TRBV30 and TRBJ2-3; D is unclear. This CDR3 has 11 residues. V lost 3 bases and J 7 bases, leaving 8 bases between the germline ends. The V gene's germline CDR1 is GTSNPN and CDR2 SVGIG (reference sequence). CDR3 coding DNA: TGTGCCTGGAGAGGAAGCCATACGCAGTATTTT. It yields the protein CAWRGSHTQYF. Full variable domain (remainder filled in from reference TRBV30 and TRBJ2-3): SQTIHQWPATLVQPVGSPLSLECTVEGTSNPNLYWYRQAAGRGLQLLFYSVGIGQISSEVPQNLSASRPQDRQFILSSKKLLLSDSGFYLCAWRGSHTQYFGPGTRLTVL.